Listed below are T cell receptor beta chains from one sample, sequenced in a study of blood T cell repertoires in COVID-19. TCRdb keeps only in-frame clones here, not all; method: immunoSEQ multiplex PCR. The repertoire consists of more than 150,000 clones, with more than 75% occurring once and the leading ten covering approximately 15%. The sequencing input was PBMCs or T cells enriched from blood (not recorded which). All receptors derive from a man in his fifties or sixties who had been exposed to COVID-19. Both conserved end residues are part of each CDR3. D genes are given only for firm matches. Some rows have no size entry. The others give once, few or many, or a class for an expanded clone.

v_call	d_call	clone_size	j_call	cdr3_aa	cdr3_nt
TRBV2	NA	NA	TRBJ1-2	CASSEDAASNYGYTF	TGTGCCAGCAGTGAAGACGCGGCCTCTAACTATGGCTACACCTTC
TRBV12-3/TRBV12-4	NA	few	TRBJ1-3	CASTETAGNTIYF	TGTGCCAGCACGGAGACAGCTGGAAACACCATATATTTT
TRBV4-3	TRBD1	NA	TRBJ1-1	CASSQQGQGRTEAFF	TGCGCCAGCAGCCAACAGGGACAGGGTAGAACTGAAGCTTTCTTT
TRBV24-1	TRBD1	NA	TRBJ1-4	CATSDGDSQPEKLFF	TGTGCCACCAGTGATGGGGACAGCCAGCCTGAAAAACTGTTTTTT
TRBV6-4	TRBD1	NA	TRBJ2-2	CASSPTGIGTGELFF	TGTGCCAGCAGTCCGACAGGGATCGGCACCGGGGAGCTGTTTTTT
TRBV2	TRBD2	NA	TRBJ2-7	CASRLTSGTLNEQYF	TGTGCCAGCAGGCTGACTAGCGGGACTCTTAACGAGCAGTACTTC
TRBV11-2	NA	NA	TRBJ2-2	CASSLVGAGELFF	TGTGCCAGCAGCTTAGTGGGCGCCGGGGAGCTGTTTTTT
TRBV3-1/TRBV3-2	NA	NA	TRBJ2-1	CASSQRGTYNEQFF	TGTGCCAGCAGCCAAAGGGGGACCTACAATGAGCAGTTCTTC
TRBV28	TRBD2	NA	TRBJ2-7	CASSAQASGTYEQYF	TGTGCCAGCAGCGCCCAGGCTAGCGGAACCTACGAGCAGTACTTC
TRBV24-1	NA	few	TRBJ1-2	CATSASRGEVVGYTF	TGTGCCACCAGTGCTTCCCGCGGGGAGGTGGTCGGCTACACCTTC
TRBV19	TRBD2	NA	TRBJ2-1	CASSIEGAGGTWGEQFF	TGTGCCAGTAGTATAGAGGGGGCGGGAGGGACGTGGGGTGAGCAGTTCTTC
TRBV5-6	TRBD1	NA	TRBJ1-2	CASTPPGQPGGYTF	TGTGCCAGCACGCCGCCGGGACAGCCTGGGGGCTACACCTTC
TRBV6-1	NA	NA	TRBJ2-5	CASSEQRGGQETQYF	TGTGCCAGCAGTGAACAAAGGGGGGGGCAAGAGACCCAGTACTTC
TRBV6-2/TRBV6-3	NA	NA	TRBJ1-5	CASSYSDWQPQHF	TGTGCCAGCAGTTACTCGGACTGGCAGCCCCAGCATTTT
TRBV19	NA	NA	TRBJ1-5	CASSIGTGHSNQPQHF	TGTGCCAGTAGTATCGGAACAGGGCATAGCAATCAGCCCCAGCATTTT
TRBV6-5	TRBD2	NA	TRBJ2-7	CASSIRTSGSDEQYF	TGTGCCAGCAGTATACGGACTAGCGGGTCCGACGAGCAGTACTTC
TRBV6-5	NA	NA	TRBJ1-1	CASSYSPSSEAFF	TGTGCCAGCAGTTACTCCCCAAGCTCTGAAGCTTTCTTT
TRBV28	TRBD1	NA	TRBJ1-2	CASKRDRGDGYTF	TGTGCCAGCAAACGGGACAGGGGGGATGGCTACACCTTC